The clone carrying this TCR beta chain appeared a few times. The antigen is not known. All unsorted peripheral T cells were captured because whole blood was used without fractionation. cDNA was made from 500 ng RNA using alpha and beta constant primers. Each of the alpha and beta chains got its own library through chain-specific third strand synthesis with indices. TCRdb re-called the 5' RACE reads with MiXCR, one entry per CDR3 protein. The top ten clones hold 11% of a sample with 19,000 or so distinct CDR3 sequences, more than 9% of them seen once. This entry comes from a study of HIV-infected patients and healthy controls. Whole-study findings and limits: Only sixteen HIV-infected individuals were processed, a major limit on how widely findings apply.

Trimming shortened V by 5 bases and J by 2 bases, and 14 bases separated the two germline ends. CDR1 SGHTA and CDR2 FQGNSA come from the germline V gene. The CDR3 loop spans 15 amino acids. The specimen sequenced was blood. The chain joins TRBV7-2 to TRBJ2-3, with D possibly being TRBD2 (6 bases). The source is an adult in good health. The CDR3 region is CASSQRPGDTDTQYF. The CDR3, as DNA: TGTGCCAGCAGCCAAAGACCGGGGGACACAGATACGCAGTATTTT.